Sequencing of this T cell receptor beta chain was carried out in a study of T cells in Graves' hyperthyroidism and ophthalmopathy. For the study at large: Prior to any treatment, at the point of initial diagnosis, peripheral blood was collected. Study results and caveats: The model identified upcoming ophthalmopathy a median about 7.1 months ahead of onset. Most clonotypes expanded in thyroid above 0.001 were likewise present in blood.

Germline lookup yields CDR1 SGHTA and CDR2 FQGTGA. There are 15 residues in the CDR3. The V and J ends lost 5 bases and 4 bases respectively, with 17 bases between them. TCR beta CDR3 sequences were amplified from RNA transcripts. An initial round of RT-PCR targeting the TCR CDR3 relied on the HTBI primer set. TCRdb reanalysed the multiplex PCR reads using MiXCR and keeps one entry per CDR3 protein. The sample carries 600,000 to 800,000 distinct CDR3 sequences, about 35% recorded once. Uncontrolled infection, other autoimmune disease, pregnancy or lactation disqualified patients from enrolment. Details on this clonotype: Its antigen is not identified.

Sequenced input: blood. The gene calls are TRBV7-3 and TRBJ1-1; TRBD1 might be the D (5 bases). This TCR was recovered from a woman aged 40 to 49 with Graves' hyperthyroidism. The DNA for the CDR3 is TGTGCCAGCAGCAACGCAGGGAGGGCTTTCACTGAAGCTTTCTTT. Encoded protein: CASSNAGRAFTEAFF.